The sequence of this TCR delta chain was determined in a study of gamma-delta T cells after stem cell transplantation. Only a few counts were recorded for this clone. Translating this DNA gives a protein that differs at residue 5 from the TCRdb one, which belongs to a much larger clone; a read error is likely, and the protein shown is this translation. CDR1 and CDR2 from the germline V gene are GEAIGNYY and EKD. This CDR3 has 16 amino acids. V was shortened by 3 bases and J by 0 bases, with 16 bases between the two germline ends. TCRdb re-analyzed the RT-PCR reads via CATT. The data contain under 2,500 delta-chain clones, 0.9% to 1.3% of them singletons.

The chain uses TRDV2 and TRDJ1; D might be TRDD3 (6 bases). The clonotype originates from a human donor. It is not recorded whose cells these are; they may come from a transplant donor. Sequenced sample: gamma-delta T cells. The CDR3 coding sequence is TGTGCCTGTGACGCCGTCGGGGGAGTAAACACCGATAAACTCATCTTT. Its protein is CACDAVGGVNTDKLIF.